This T cell receptor beta chain is drawn from a study of T-cell reconstitution after alpha-beta-depleted transplantation in children. Construction of the TCRbeta library involved unique molecular identifiers. TCRdb independently ran MiXCR on the PCR reads; one entry per CDR3 protein. The profile shows some 300,000 distinct CDR3 sequences, around 7.1% of them singletons. As regards this clonotype: The antigen remains undetermined.

Study-level points and caveats: Some patients owed their high day-60 TCRbeta diversity to surviving recipient T cells and thymic progenitors. After one year, T-cell counts and TCRbeta diversity mostly came from new T cells. About two months after transplant, alpha-beta T cells reportedly came from several hundred expanded graft clones.

Germline V lookup: CDR1 MNHEY, CDR2 SVGEGT. V lost 8 bases and J lost 0, with 15 bases in between. The CDR3 consists of 15 residues. The sample here was peripheral blood, taken 360 days after TCRalphabeta/CD19-depleted stem cell transplant. The clonotype was recovered from a female patient between 2 and 15 years old who had a stem cell transplant for Fanconi anemia, so the T cells may come from the graft donor. The rearrangement uses TRBV6-2 or TRBV6-3 and TRBJ2-3, with D perhaps TRBD1 (6 bases). Written as DNA, the CDR3 is TGTGCCAGCGACACCAGGGGCTATAGCACAGATACGCAGTATTTT. Amino acid sequence: CASDTRGYSTDTQYF.